Shown below are 13 T cell receptor beta chains from a single sample sequenced in a study of CD8 T cells in Susac syndrome (dated by TCRdb to about 2019). The method behind the library was the immunoSEQ multiplex PCR assay. RNA was extracted with the RNeasy kit and roughly 0.45 to 1 ug was reverse transcribed using random hexamers. The public reads were quality trimmed at Q25 with fastp and then assembled into clones with MiXCR by TCRdb, keeping productive beta chains. Every CDR3 protein is listed once, alongside the most common genes and DNA of its rows. This sample is represented by about 120,000 distinct CDR3 sequences; roughly 94% of them were singletons. Of the sample, about 0.28% is held by the ten largest clones. Material: CD8+ T cells from PBMCs. The receptor set was obtained from a human donor with Susac syndrome.

This rearrangement joins TRBV12-3 or TRBV12-4 to TRBJ2-3; 7 bases line up with TRBD2. This CDR3 comprises 15 residues. Trimming cost V 6 bases and J 0 bases; bases outside gene matches: 6. The CDR3 sequence is CASSLLAASTDTQYF. In DNA, the CDR3 is TGTGCCAGCAGCCTCCTAGCGGCTAGCACAGATACGCAGTATTTT.

V and J are TRBV9 and TRBJ2-1; TRBD2 matches at 10 bases. V lost 0 bases to trimming and J lost 8 bases; unmatched junction nucleotides: 5. The CDR3 has 15 amino acids. The germline V gene encodes CDR1 SGDLS and CDR2 YYNGEE. CDR3 nucleotides: TGTGCCAGCAGCGTAGGGGCTAGCGGGGGCTATGAGCAGTTCTTC. Amino acids: CASSVGASGGYEQFF.

The chain joins TRBV3-1 to TRBJ2-7; D not certain. The CDR3 totals 14 residues. The V end lost 0 bases, the J end lost 3 bases, and 9 bases lay between the germline ends. Germline CDR1 reads LGHDT; CDR2 reads YNNKEL (reference sequence). The CDR3 nucleotides are TGTGCCAGCAGCCAAGAGTTAGAAGGCTACGAGCAGTACTTC. Amino acids: CASSQELEGYEQYF.

CDR3 residues: CASSQGDTSSYEQYF. The CDR3 nucleotides read TGCGCCAGCAGCCAAGGGGACACGAGCTCCTACGAGCAGTACTTC. The chain joins TRBV4-3 to TRBJ2-7; a possible D gene is TRBD1 (6 bases). The V end was cut by 1 base, the J end by 0 bases, with 10 bases between. Germline loops: CDR1 LGHNA, CDR2 YSLEER. The CDR3 extends over 15 amino acids.

The V call is TRBV30, the J call TRBJ1-1, with D perhaps TRBD1 (5 bases). Germline lookup yields CDR1 GTSNPN and CDR2 SVGIG (reference sequence). This CDR3 has 14 amino acids. The V gene lost 4 bases and the J gene lost 3 bases, with 15 bases spanning the gap. In DNA form, the CDR3 reads TGTGCCTGGAATCTGGGGCAGGTGCACACTGAAGCTTTCTTT. It is translated as CAWNLGQVHTEAFF.

This chain connects TRBV29-1 to TRBJ2-7; no clear D gene. The CDR3 covers 11 residues. Germline V CDR1 and CDR2: SQVTM, ANQGSEA. Trimming left V 5 bases short and J 2 bases short, with 7 bases between. The CDR3 protein is CSVWSPYEQYF. The CDR3 DNA is TGCAGCGTTTGGAGCCCCTACGAGCAGTACTTC.

The chain carries TRBV29-1 and TRBJ1-2, with a possible D match to TRBD1 (5 bases). Germline loops: CDR1 SQVTM, CDR2 ANQGSEA. The CDR3 is 16 residues long. V was clipped by 4 bases and J by 3 bases, with 21 bases between them. CDR3 sequence reads: CSVVGGETLEYYGYTF. CDR3 nucleotide sequence: TGCAGCGTTGTTGGGGGAGAAACCTTGGAGTACTATGGCTACACCTTC.

The chain employs TRBV9 and TRBJ2-5; 9 bases are a match to TRBD1. Germline V gene sequence: CDR1 SGDLS, CDR2 YYNGEE. The CDR3 loop spans 14 amino acids. The J segment lost 4 bases and the V segment lost 3 bases, leaving 4 bases of the junction unmatched. The CDR3 nucleotides read TGTGCCAGCAGCGAGGGACAGGGCGTAGAGACCCAGTACTTC. Amino acids: CASSEGQGVETQYF.

This clonotype appeared once. V usage is TRBV9 and J usage is TRBJ2-7; TRBD2 matches at 13 bases. The germline CDR1 and CDR2 sequences are SGDLS and YYNGEE. V was clipped by 2 bases and J by 4 bases; unmatched bases: 3. The CDR3 is 15 amino acids. CDR3 DNA sequence: TGTGCCAGCAGCGTTGGGACTAGCGGGGCTTACGAGCAGTACTTC. This sequence encodes CASSVGTSGAYEQYF.

This CDR3 reads CASSQGGTGISGELFF. CDR3 in DNA: TGTGCCAGCAGCCAAGGGGGGACAGGGATAAGCGGGGAGCTGTTTTTT. J is TRBJ2-2 and V is TRBV3-1, with 9 positions matching TRBD1. This CDR3 spans 16 amino acids. V was clipped by 1 base and J by 7 bases; unmatched bases: 7. CDR1 is LGHDT, CDR2 YNNKEL, per germline (reference sequence).

This clonotype was counted a single time. V is TRBV7-3 and J is TRBJ2-7; D perhaps matches TRBD2 (6 bases). Trimming took off 0 bases at V and 1 base at J, with 10 bases between the two ends. Germline V gene sequence: CDR1 SGHTA, CDR2 FQGTGA. The length of the CDR3 is 15 residues. CDR3 DNA: TGTGCCAGCAGCTTAACGGCGGGGCTATCCTACGAGCAGTACTTC. Translated, it gives CASSLTAGLSYEQYF.

In DNA form, the CDR3 reads TGTGCCACCAGTGACCAACCTTCTCAGGTGATGGAGACCCAGTACTTC. Its translation is CATSDQPSQVMETQYF. The chain combines TRBV24-1 with TRBJ2-5; D unclear. V dropped 4 bases and J dropped 5 bases, with 19 bases sitting between them. This CDR3 comprises 16 residues. CDR1 KGHDR and CDR2 SFDVKD come from the germline V gene.

The chain couples TRBV3-1 to TRBJ2-3; D is ambiguous. The germline V gene has CDR1 LGHDT and CDR2 YNNKEL (reference sequence). Deletions cut 1 base from V and 2 bases from J, with 7 bases between. This CDR3 is built from 14 residues. CDR3 bases: TGTGCCAGCAGCCAAGTCGGATCCACAGATACGCAGTATTTT. Protein sequence: CASSQVGSTDTQYF.